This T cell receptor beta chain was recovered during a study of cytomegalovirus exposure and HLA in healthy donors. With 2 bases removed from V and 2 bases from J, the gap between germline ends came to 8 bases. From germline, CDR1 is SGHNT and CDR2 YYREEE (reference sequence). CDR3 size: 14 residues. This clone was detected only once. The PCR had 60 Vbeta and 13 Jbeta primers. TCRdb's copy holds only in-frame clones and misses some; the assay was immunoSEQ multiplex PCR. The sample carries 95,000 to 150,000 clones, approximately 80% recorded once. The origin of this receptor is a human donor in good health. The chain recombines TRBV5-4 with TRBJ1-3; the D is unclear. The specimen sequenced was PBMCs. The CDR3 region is CASSFRGAGNTIYF. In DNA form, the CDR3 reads TGTGCCAGCAGCTTCCGGGGAGCTGGAAACACCATATATTTT.